This TCR beta chain was obtained from a study of T cell changes during pregnancy in multiple sclerosis. The V end lost 2 bases, the J end lost 4 bases, and 7 bases lay between the germline ends. Germline V gene lookup returns CDR1 SGHDT and CDR2 YYEEEE. The CDR3 consists of 13 residues. Here immunoSEQ multiplex PCR was the method, and the copy in TCRdb shows in-frame clones only, minus some. The sample includes 40,000 to 55,000 clones, 75% to 90% of them seen just once. This rearrangement joins TRBV5-6 to TRBJ1-5; tentatively, D is TRBD1 (6 bases). Source: peripheral blood, taken in the first trimester of pregnancy. The origin of this receptor is a female donor in good health, enrolled as a control in a pregnancy study. The chain's CDR3 is CASSFQGNQPQHF. CDR3 DNA: TGTGCCAGCAGCTTTCAGGGGAATCAGCCCCAGCATTTT.